Listed below are T cell receptor beta chains from one sample, sequenced in a study of technical replicates of blood from a handful of donors. Repertoires were generated with immunoSEQ multiplex PCR, while TCRdb's copy carries only in-frame clones and drops some. This table has about 75,000 clones, 91% appearing once. The sequencing input was T cells isolated from PBMCs. These receptors were taken from a human donor in good health. Some clones in this sample may be carry-over from other donors' samples. Each CDR3 is given with its conserved first and last residue. D genes are given only for firm matches. A row's size may be missing; if present it is once, few, many or a size class.

v_gene: TRBV5-4
abundance: .
j_gene: TRBJ2-7
d_gene: TRBD2
CDR3aa: CASGSGTRGGEQYF
CDR3nt: TGTGCCAGCGGCTCAGGGACTAGGGGAGGGGAGCAGTACTTC

v_gene: TRBV4-1
abundance: .
j_gene: TRBJ1-2
d_gene: TRBD1
CDR3aa: CASSQEQGYPGYTF
CDR3nt: TGCGCCAGCAGCCAGGAACAGGGGTATCCTGGCTACACCTTC

v_gene: TRBV7-9
abundance: .
j_gene: TRBJ2-1
d_gene: .
CDR3aa: CASSEYGTEQFF
CDR3nt: TGTGCCAGCAGCGAATATGGGACAGAGCAGTTCTTC

v_gene: TRBV11-2
abundance: .
j_gene: TRBJ2-6
d_gene: .
CDR3aa: CASSLDPGHSSSGANVLTF
CDR3nt: TGTGCCAGCAGCTTAGATCCGGGACATTCTAGCTCTGGGGCCAACGTCCTGACTTTC

v_gene: TRBV28
abundance: .
j_gene: TRBJ2-2
d_gene: .
CDR3aa: CASRGTPSNTGELFF
CDR3nt: TGTGCCAGCAGGGGGACACCCTCCAACACCGGGGAGCTGTTTTTT

v_gene: TRBV19
abundance: .
j_gene: TRBJ2-1
d_gene: TRBD2
CDR3aa: CASSASGRAYNEQFF
CDR3nt: TGTGCCAGTAGTGCGAGCGGGAGGGCCTACAATGAGCAGTTCTTC

v_gene: TRBV10-3
abundance: .
j_gene: TRBJ2-3
d_gene: TRBD2
CDR3aa: CAISPSGGTDTQYF
CDR3nt: TGTGCCATCAGCCCCAGCGGGGGCACAGATACGCAGTATTTT

v_gene: TRBV29-1
abundance: .
j_gene: TRBJ2-1
d_gene: .
CDR3aa: CSVERVTSHEQFF
CDR3nt: TGCAGCGTTGAACGGGTGACCTCTCATGAGCAGTTCTTC

v_gene: TRBV9
abundance: .
j_gene: TRBJ1-6
d_gene: TRBD1
CDR3aa: CASSARQGTNSPLHF
CDR3nt: TGTGCCAGCAGCGCCCGACAGGGTACTAATTCACCCCTCCACTTT

v_gene: TRBV7-9
abundance: .
j_gene: TRBJ2-2
d_gene: TRBD2
CDR3aa: CASSLVGLAGTGELFF
CDR3nt: TGTGCCAGCAGCCTCGTGGGACTAGCGGGTACCGGGGAGCTGTTTTTT

v_gene: TRBV29-1
abundance: .
j_gene: TRBJ2-7
d_gene: .
CDR3aa: CSVGGNSYEQYF
CDR3nt: TGCAGCGTTGGAGGGAACTCCTACGAGCAGTACTTC

v_gene: TRBV7-9
abundance: .
j_gene: TRBJ1-1
d_gene: .
CDR3aa: CASSLDREAFF
CDR3nt: TGTGCCAGCAGCTTAGACAGGGAAGCTTTCTTT

v_gene: TRBV6-4
abundance: .
j_gene: TRBJ2-5
d_gene: .
CDR3aa: CASSEEYQETQYF
CDR3nt: TGTGCCAGCAGTGAGGAGTACCAAGAGACCCAGTACTTC

v_gene: TRBV19
abundance: .
j_gene: TRBJ2-5
d_gene: TRBD2
CDR3aa: CASRSETSGGPATQYF
CDR3nt: TGTGCCAGTCGGTCCGAGACTAGCGGGGGCCCGGCGACCCAGTACTTC

v_gene: TRBV29-1
abundance: .
j_gene: TRBJ2-7
d_gene: .
CDR3aa: CSVDFGDTGYEQYF
CDR3nt: TGCAGCGTTGATTTTGGTGACACTGGCTACGAGCAGTACTTC

v_gene: TRBV2
abundance: .
j_gene: TRBJ1-2
d_gene: TRBD1
CDR3aa: CASTVTGQGFNYGYTF
CDR3nt: TGTGCCAGCACAGTAACGGGACAGGGATTTAACTATGGCTACACCTTC

v_gene: TRBV9
abundance: once
j_gene: TRBJ2-2
d_gene: .
CDR3aa: CASTQGGPGELFF
CDR3nt: TGTGCCAGCACCCAGGGGGGCCCCGGGGAGCTGTTTTTT